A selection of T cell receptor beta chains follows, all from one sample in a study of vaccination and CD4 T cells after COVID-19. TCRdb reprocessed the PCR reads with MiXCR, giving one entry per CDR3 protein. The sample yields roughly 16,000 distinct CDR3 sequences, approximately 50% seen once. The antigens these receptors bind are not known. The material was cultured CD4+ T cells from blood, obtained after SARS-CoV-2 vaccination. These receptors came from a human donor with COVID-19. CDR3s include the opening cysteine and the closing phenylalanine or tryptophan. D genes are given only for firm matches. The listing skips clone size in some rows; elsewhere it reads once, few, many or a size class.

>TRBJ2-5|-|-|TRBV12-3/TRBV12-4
TGTGCCAGCAGTCCCACGGGGGGCGTGTATAAGTCCCAGTACTTC
CASSPTGGVYKSQYF
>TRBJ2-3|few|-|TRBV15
TGTGCCACCAGCAGAGGAGGGCCGCAAGATACGCAGTATTTT
CATSRGGPQDTQYF
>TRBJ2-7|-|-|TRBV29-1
TGCAGCGGGCGGGACAGCGCCCTGGAGCAGTACTTC
CSGRDSALEQYF
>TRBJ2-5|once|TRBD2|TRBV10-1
TGCGCCAGCAGTGCCGCCTTGGGCGGGGGGGAGGAGACCCAGTACTTC
CASSAALGGGEETQYF
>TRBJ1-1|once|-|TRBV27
TGTGCCAGCGGTCGGGGGGGGCCTGAAGCTTTCTTT
CASGRGGPEAFF
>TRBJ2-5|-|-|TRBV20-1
TGCAGACTAGGACCCCAACAAGAGACCCAGTACTTC
CRLGPQQETQYF
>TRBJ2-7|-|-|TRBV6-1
TGTGCCAGCAGTCCCACCAGGGTTCGCTACGAGCAGTACTTC
CASSPTRVRYEQYF
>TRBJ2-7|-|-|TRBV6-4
TGTGCCAGCAGCACAACAGGGTTTGGCTACGAGCAGTACTTC
CASSTTGFGYEQYF
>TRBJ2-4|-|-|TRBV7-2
TGTGCCAGCAGCTTAGGGGTTACCAAAAACATTCAGTACTTC
CASSLGVTKNIQYF
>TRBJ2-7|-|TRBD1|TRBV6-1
TGTGCCAGCAGACCGACCGGGGACAGCTCCTACGAGCAGTACTTC
CASRPTGDSSYEQYF
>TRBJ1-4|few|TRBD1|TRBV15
TGTGCCACCAGCAGAGATTTTGGGACAGGGGGTGAAAAACTGTTTTTT
CATSRDFGTGGEKLFF
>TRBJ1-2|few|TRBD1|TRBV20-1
TGCAGTGCACCCGACAGGGAAGGTCTCTATGGCTACACCTTC
CSAPDREGLYGYTF
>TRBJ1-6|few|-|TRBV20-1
TGCAGTGCTAGCTACTCTACAGGGCGAGGGAGCTCCTATAATTCACCCCTCCACTTT
CSASYSTGRGSSYNSPLHF
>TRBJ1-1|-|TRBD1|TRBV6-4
TGTGCCAGCAGAGATAGTGACAGGGGCACTGAAGCTTTCTTT
CASRDSDRGTEAFF
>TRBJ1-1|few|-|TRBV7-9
TGTGCCAGCAGCTTCCAACCGACAGTGAACACTGAAGCTTTCTTT
CASSFQPTVNTEAFF
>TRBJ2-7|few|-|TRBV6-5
TGTGCCAGCAGTTCGAGGCAGGGAGGCTCCTACGAGCAGTACTTC
CASSSRQGGSYEQYF
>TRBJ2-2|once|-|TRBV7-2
TGTGCCAGCAGCTTAATTAAACGTCCCGGGTATACCGGGGAGCTGTTTTTT
CASSLIKRPGYTGELFF
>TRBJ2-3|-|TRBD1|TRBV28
TGTGCCAGCAGTACCCAGGCAGGGGGCGTAGATACGCAGTATTTT
CASSTQAGGVDTQYF
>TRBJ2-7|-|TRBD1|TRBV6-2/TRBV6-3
TGTGCCAGCGGGGGGACAGGGACCTACGAGCAGTACTTC
CASGGTGTYEQYF
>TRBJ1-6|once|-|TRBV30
TGTGCCTGGAATAAAGGCTGGGGTAATTCACCCCTCCACTTT
CAWNKGWGNSPLHF
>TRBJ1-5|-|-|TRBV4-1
TGCGCCAGCAGCCAAGTCGGGAGTTTTGGCAATCAGCCCCAGCATTTT
CASSQVGSFGNQPQHF
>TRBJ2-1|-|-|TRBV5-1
TGCGCCAGCAGCTTTGGTACTCTACAGAGCTCCTACAATGAGCAGTTCTTC
CASSFGTLQSSYNEQFF
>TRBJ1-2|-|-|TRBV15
TGTGCCACCAGCAGAGGGACGGGGCAGGGGAAGGGCTACACCTTC
CATSRGTGQGKGYTF
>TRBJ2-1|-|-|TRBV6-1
TGTGCCAGCATGGGGAACGTTAATGAGCAGTTCTTC
CASMGNVNEQFF
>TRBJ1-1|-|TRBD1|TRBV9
TGTGCCAGCAGCGCGGGACAGGGTACTGAAGCTTTCTTT
CASSAGQGTEAFF
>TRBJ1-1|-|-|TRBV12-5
TGTGCTAGTGGTTTGACCCCCATCCGTGAAGCTTTCTTT
CASGLTPIREAFF
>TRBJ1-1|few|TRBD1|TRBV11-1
TGTGCCAGCAGCGGGACAGGGTCGCTTGAAGCTTTCTTT
CASSGTGSLEAFF
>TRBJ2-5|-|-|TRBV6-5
TGTGCCAGCAGTTACCCCCCCGGGGTGTCGTACCAAGAGACCCAGTACTTC
CASSYPPGVSYQETQYF
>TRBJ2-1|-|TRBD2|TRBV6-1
TGTGCCAGCACTGGGACTAGCGGGATTTACAATGAGCAGTTCTTC
CASTGTSGIYNEQFF
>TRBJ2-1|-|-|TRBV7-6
TGTGCCAGCAGCTTAGGTCCAGGGATGAGTGAGCAGTTCTTC
CASSLGPGMSEQFF
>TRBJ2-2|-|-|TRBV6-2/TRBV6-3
TGTGCCAGCAGTTACGGCTTCTTTAACACCGGGGAGCTGTTTTTT
CASSYGFFNTGELFF
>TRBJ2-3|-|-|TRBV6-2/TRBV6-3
TGTGCCAGCAGTTCGCCGGGTTACTCAACGCAGTATTTT
CASSSPGYSTQYF
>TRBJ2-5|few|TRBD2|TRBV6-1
TGTGCCAGCAGTGTGCGGGGGGAGACCCAGTACTTC
CASSVRGETQYF
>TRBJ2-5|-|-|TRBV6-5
TGTGCCAGCAGTTACCCGGGGAAGGAGACCCAGTACTTC
CASSYPGKETQYF
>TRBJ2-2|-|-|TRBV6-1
TGTGCCAGCAGGGAGGCTCAGGGGGCGGGGGCGACCGGGGAGCTGTTTTTT
CASREAQGAGATGELFF
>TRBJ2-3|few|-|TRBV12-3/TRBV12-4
TGTGCCAGCAGTTTAGATCACAGGGCCACAGATACGCAGTATTTT
CASSLDHRATDTQYF
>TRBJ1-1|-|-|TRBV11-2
TGTGCCAGCAGCCCGACAAGCGGTGCTTTCTTT
CASSPTSGAFF
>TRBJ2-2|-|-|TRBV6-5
TGTGCCAGCAGTTACTCCCCGAGTTCTCCCGGGGAGCTGTTTTTT
CASSYSPSSPGELFF
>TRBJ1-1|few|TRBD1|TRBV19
TGTGCCAGTAGAACCACCCAGGGGGCGCGCACTGAAGCTTTCTTT
CASRTTQGARTEAFF
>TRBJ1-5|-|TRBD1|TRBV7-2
TGTGCCAGCAGCGCCCTAGGTCAGGGGGGGCATCAGCCCCAGCATTTT
CASSALGQGGHQPQHF
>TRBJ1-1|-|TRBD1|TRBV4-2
TGTGCCAGCAGCCCAGCCGCAGGGAGGGGGCAAAGTGAAGCTTTCTTT
CASSPAAGRGQSEAFF
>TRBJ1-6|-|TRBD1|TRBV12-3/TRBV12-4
TGTGCCAGCAAAAACTGGGGGACAGGCAATTCACCCCTCCACTTT
CASKNWGTGNSPLHF
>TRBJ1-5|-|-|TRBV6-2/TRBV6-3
TGTGCCAGCAGTTCGGAATCGACAGCAGACAATCAGCCCCAGCATTTT
CASSSESTADNQPQHF
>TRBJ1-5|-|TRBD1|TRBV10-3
TGTGCCATCAGTGACGGACAGGGTTCCAATCAGCCCCAGCATTTT
CAISDGQGSNQPQHF
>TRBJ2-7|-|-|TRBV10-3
TGTGCCATCAGTGAGTCGGCCCCCTACGAGCAGTACTTC
CAISESAPYEQYF
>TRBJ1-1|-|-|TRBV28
TGTGCCAGCAGTTTATACAATACAGGGATGAACACTGAAGCTTTCTTT
CASSLYNTGMNTEAFF